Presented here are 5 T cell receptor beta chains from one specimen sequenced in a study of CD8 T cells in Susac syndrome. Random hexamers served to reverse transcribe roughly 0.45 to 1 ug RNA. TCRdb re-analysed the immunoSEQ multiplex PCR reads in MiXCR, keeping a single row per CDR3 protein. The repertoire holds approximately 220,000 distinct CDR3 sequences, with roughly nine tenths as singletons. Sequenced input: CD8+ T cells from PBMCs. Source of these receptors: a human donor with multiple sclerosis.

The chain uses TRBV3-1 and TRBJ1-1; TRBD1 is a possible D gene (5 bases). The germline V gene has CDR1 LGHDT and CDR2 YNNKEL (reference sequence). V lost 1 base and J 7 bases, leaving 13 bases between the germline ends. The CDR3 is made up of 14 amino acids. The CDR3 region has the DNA TGTGCCAGCAGCCAAGTTCCCGAAACAGGTGAAGCTTTCTTT. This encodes CASSQVPETGEAFF.

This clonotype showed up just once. CDR3 sequence (DNA): TGTGCCAGCAGCTCGCCTTCCGGGACGAACACCGGGGAGCTGTTTTTT. As protein: CASSSPSGTNTGELFF. The V call is TRBV5-4, the J call TRBJ2-2; D possibly corresponds to TRBD2 (5 bases). CDR1 is SGHNT, CDR2 YYREEE, per germline (reference sequence). This CDR3 has 16 amino acids. Trimming removed 3 bases from V and 0 bases from J, with 12 bases in between.

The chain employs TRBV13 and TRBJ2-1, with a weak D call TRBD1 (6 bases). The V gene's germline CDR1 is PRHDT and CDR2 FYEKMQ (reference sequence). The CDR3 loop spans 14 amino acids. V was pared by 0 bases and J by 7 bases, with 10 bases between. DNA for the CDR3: TGTGCCAGCAGCTTAGGGAGGGGGATAAATGAGCAGTTCTTC. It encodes CASSLGRGINEQFF.

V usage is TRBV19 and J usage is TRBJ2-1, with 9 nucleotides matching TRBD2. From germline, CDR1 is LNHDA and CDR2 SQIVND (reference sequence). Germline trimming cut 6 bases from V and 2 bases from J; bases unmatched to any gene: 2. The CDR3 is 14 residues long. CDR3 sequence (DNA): TGTGCCAGTAGAGAGCGGGAGGCCTACAATGAGCAGTTCTTC. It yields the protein CASREREAYNEQFF.

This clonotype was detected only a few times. The DNA of the CDR3 is TGTGCCAGCAGTTTACCTGGAGATACGCAGTATTTT. Its translation is CASSLPGDTQYF. This chain uses TRBV12-3 or TRBV12-4 with TRBJ2-3; D remains unclear. The ends were cut back, 2 bases at V and 5 bases at J, with 5 bases in the middle. This CDR3 has 12 amino acids.